A single sample gave rise to the 24 T cell receptor beta chains below, sequenced in a study of shared clonotypes between healthy human individuals. The method was immunoSEQ multiplex PCR; TCRdb's version includes in-frame clones alone and lacks a portion of them. Among about 480,000 clones, roughly 85% were seen once, and the ten largest hold roughly an eighth. Sequencing was carried out using PBMCs. These receptors originate from a middle-aged woman in good health. Some clones in this sample may be carry-over from other donors' samples.

The chain recombines TRBV21-1 with TRBJ1-3; the D segment call TRBD1 is taken from the table without a DNA check. TRBV21-1 is a pseudogene segment. The CDR3 consists of 17 residues. The CDR3, as DNA: TGTGCCAGCAGCAAAGCGGAGTCACAGGGAATGGGAAACACCATATATTTT. This codes for CASSKAESQGMGNTIYF.

The chain joins TRBV25-1 to TRBJ2-1; 8 bases map to TRBD1. The length of the CDR3 is 13 residues. Germline assignment: CDR1 MGHDK and CDR2 SYGVNS. With 4 bases clipped from V and 10 bases from J, the junction kept 6 bases outside the gene matches. The CDR3 is CASSALTGDEQFF. CDR3 bases: TGTGCCAGCAGTGCCCTGACAGGGGACGAGCAGTTCTTC.

The CDR3 DNA is TGTGCCAGCAGCCGGACAGCGAACACAGATACGCAGTATTTT. Encoded protein: CASSRTANTDTQYF. This chain joins TRBV5-4 and TRBJ2-3; weak D call: TRBD1 (6 bases). CDR1 is SGHNT and CDR2 is YYREEE in the germline V gene (reference sequence). Between the trimmed V and J ends, which lost 4 bases and 2 bases, there was a span of 11 bases. CDR3 length: 14 residues.

V usage is TRBV7-3 and J usage is TRBJ2-2, with 9 bases aligning to TRBD2. The germline gives CDR1 SGHTA, CDR2 FQGTGA. The CDR3 loop spans 13 amino acids. V trimming: 5 bases; J trimming: 6 bases; junction bases outside the gene matches: 1. CDR3 region: CASSLAGSGELFF. The CDR3 nucleotides read TGTGCCAGCAGCCTAGCGGGATCCGGGGAGCTGTTTTTT. The full variable domain, completed using reference TRBV7-3 and TRBJ2-2, is GAGVSQTPSNKVTEKGKYVELRCDPISGHTALYWYRQSLGQGPEFLIYFQGTGAADDSGLPNDRFFAVRPEGSVSTLKIQRTERGDSAVYLCASSLAGSGELFFGEGSRLTVL.

The V and J genes are TRBV30 and TRBJ1-2; 7 bases are shared with TRBD1. V dropped 4 bases and J dropped 4; count of bases not matched to a gene: 9. The germline gives CDR1 GTSNPN, CDR2 SVGIG (reference sequence). The CDR3 is 14 residues long. The CDR3 loop reads CAWNPTGSGYGYTF. DNA for the CDR3: TGTGCCTGGAACCCGACAGGGAGCGGCTATGGCTACACCTTC.

This clone occurred once. In DNA form, the CDR3 reads TGTGCCATCAGTGAGTCGGCGCTCAGCTACGAGCAGTACTTC. Its protein is CAISESALSYEQYF. V usage is TRBV10-3 and J usage is TRBJ2-7, with D hard to call. The CDR3 has 14 residues. The germline V gene encodes CDR1 ENHRY and CDR2 SYGVKD. With 0 bases removed from V and 3 bases from J, the gap between germline ends came to 9 bases.

To note about this clone: This specimen includes other DNA sequences encoding the same CDR3. The chain recombines TRBV5-4 with TRBJ2-7; 9 bases fit TRBD1. V lost 3 bases, J lost 3 bases, and 4 bases stayed unmatched. The CDR3 loop spans 14 amino acids. Germline V gene lookup returns CDR1 SGHNT and CDR2 YYREEE (reference sequence). The CDR3 DNA sequence: TGTGCCAGCAGCTCCGGGACAGGGAGCTACGAGCAGTACTTC. Translating it yields CASSSGTGSYEQYF.

V gene TRBV5-1 combines with J gene TRBJ1-1; D is perhaps TRBD1 (5 bases). The CDR3 is made up of 13 amino acids. V lost 5 bases and J 0 bases, leaving 8 bases between the germline ends. The germline V gene encodes CDR1 SGHRS and CDR2 YFSETQ. The CDR3 DNA reads TGCGCCAGCAGGGGGGGAATGAACACTGAAGCTTTCTTT. As protein: CASRGGMNTEAFF.

The table lists this clone with a count of one. CDR3 amino acids: CASSPLTSANEQFF. The CDR3 region has the DNA TGTGCCAGCAGTCCTCTGACTAGCGCCAATGAGCAGTTCTTC. The chain employs TRBV7-9 and TRBJ2-1; 8 nucleotides line up with TRBD2. The CDR3 extends over 14 amino acids. V was pared by 6 bases and J by 6 bases, with 7 bases of the junction left unmatched. Germline CDR1 SEHNR, CDR2 FQNEAQ (reference sequence).

The chain employs TRBV2 and TRBJ2-1, with D possibly TRBD1 on 5 matching bases. Germline-derived CDR1 and CDR2 are SNHLY and FYNNEI. V shed 10 bases and J shed 5 bases, with 15 bases lying between them. The CDR3 loop spans 13 amino acids. The CDR3 here is CAILDSYHNEQFF. CDR3 DNA: TGTGCCATCCTCGACAGCTACCACAATGAGCAGTTCTTC.

The chain has TRBV7-2 and TRBJ2-5; 11 bases map to TRBD2. From germline, CDR1 is SGHTA and CDR2 FQGNSA. The CDR3 spans 15 residues. The J segment lost 1 base and the V segment lost 5 bases, leaving 3 bases of the junction unmatched. CDR3 in DNA: TGTGCCAGCAGCACCGGGACTAGCGGCCAAGAGACCCAGTACTTC. It is translated as CASSTGTSGQETQYF. Full variable domain (missing parts from reference TRBV7-2 and TRBJ2-5): GAGVSQSPSNKVTEKGKDVELRCDPISGHTALYWYRQSLGQGLEFLIYFQGNSAPDKSGLPSDRFSAERTGGSVSTLTIQRTQQEDSAVYLCASSTGTSGQETQYFGPGTRLLVL.

The V call is TRBV10-1, the J call TRBJ2-3, with D possibly TRBD2 on 6 matching bases. In germline, CDR1 is WNHNN, CDR2 SYGVQD (reference sequence). Trimming cost V 5 bases and J 0 bases, with 12 bases left between them. The CDR3 is 15 residues long. The CDR3 DNA sequence: TGCGCCAGCAGTATGGGGGGAACTAGCACAGATACGCAGTATTTT. It yields the protein CASSMGGTSTDTQYF.

The CDR3 is CASRPTGGFGYTF. CDR3 DNA sequence: TGTGCCAGCAGGCCAACAGGGGGCTTTGGCTACACCTTC. V and J are TRBV28 and TRBJ1-2, with TRBD1 identical over 9 bases. The V gene's germline CDR1 is MDHEN and CDR2 SYDVKM. The CDR3 is 13 residues long. V lost 6 bases to trimming and J lost 7 bases; unmatched junction nucleotides: 6.

The chain is built from TRBV11-2 and TRBJ1-1; 10 bases fit TRBD1. The CDR3 has 13 amino acids. Trimming removed 3 bases from V and 8 bases from J; junction bases left unmatched: 3. Germline CDR1 and CDR2: SGHAT and FQNNGV. CDR3 bases: TGTGCCAGCAGCTTTACGGACAGGGGGGAAGCTTTCTTT. Residues: CASSFTDRGEAFF.

The CDR3 loop is CASSEQGRGNTEAFF. CDR3 sequence (DNA): TGTGCCAGCAGTGAACAGGGTAGGGGGAACACTGAAGCTTTCTTT. V and J are TRBV25-1 and TRBJ1-1, with D perhaps matching TRBD1 (5 bases). The V and J ends lost 2 bases and 1 base respectively, with 11 bases between them. CDR3 length: 15 amino acids. The V gene's germline CDR1 is MGHDK and CDR2 SYGVNS.

The V gene is TRBV7-2, the J gene TRBJ2-7, with a weak D call TRBD1 (5 bases). Trimming removed 1 base at V and 2 bases at J, with 12 bases between. The CDR3 sequence is 15 residues long. The germline CDR1 and CDR2 sequences are SGHTA and FQGNSA. In nucleotides, the CDR3 is TGTGCCAGCAGCTTAGGGCCGACAGAAACCTACGAGCAGTACTTC. Translating gives CASSLGPTETYEQYF.

The genes are TRBV19 and TRBJ1-5; TRBD1 agrees at 7 bases. CDR3 length: 15 amino acids. CDR1 is LNHDA and CDR2 is SQIVND in the germline V gene (reference sequence). V lost 1 base and J lost 5; bases outside the gene matches: 5. CDR3 bases: TGTGCCAGTAGTATAGTTGGAGGGGGCGATCAGCCCCAGCATTTT. Its translation: CASSIVGGGDQPQHF.

This chain links TRBV5-1 with TRBJ2-3; 7 bases are a match to TRBD2. The CDR3 totals 16 residues. Germline CDR1 and CDR2: SGHRS and YFSETQ. V lost 0 bases, J lost 6 bases, and 10 bases stayed unmatched. This CDR3 is CASSLGGGSHGDTQYF. The CDR3 DNA reads TGCGCCAGCAGCTTGGGGGGAGGGTCGCACGGCGATACGCAGTATTTT.

Details on this clone: The junction shows a germline mismatch at one end, possibly a read error. CDR3 sequence: CASSPGPGGTTIYF. The CDR3 bases are TGTGCCAGCAGCCCAGGACCCGGCGGAACCACCATATATTTT. The rearrangement joins TRBV6-5 to TRBJ1-3; D uncertain. CDR3 size: 14 residues. The germline V gene has CDR1 MNHEY and CDR2 SVGAGI.

In this sample, this clone turned up a few times. The rearrangement joins TRBV10-1 to TRBJ1-2; 7 bases agree with TRBD1. CDR3 length: 13 residues. Looked up from germline, CDR1 is WNHNN and CDR2 is SYGVQD (reference sequence). V was pared by 3 bases and J by 8 bases, with 6 bases of the junction left unmatched. The CDR3 reads CASSEDRVGGYTF. The CDR3 region has the DNA TGCGCCAGCAGTGAAGACAGGGTCGGAGGCTACACCTTC.

This sequence joins TRBV27 and TRBJ1-5; D is possibly TRBD1 (5 bases). The CDR3 totals 15 residues. Between the trimmed V and J ends, which lost 0 bases and 2 bases, there was a span of 8 bases. The germline V gene has CDR1 MNHEY and CDR2 SMNVEV (reference sequence). CDR3 DNA: TGTGCCAGCAGTTTATCGGCGGGGGGCAATCAGCCCCAGCATTTT. Protein sequence: CASSLSAGGNQPQHF.

The rearrangement uses TRBV14 and TRBJ2-2; D not certain. CDR3 length equals 12 residues. Germline V gene data show CDR1 as SGHDN and CDR2 as FVKESK. The V gene lost 4 bases and the J gene lost 3 bases, with 3 bases spanning the gap. The CDR3 loop reads CASSRDTGELFF. Written as DNA, the CDR3 is TGTGCCAGCAGCCGGGACACCGGGGAGCTGTTTTTT. The full variable domain, with the rest looked up from reference TRBV14 and TRBJ2-2, is EAGVTQFPSHSVIEKGQTVTLRCDPISGHDNLYWYRRVMGKEIKFLLHFVKESKQDESGMPNNRFLAERTGGTYSTLKVQPAELEDSGVYFCASSRDTGELFFGEGSRLTVL.

The V and J genes are TRBV28 and TRBJ1-5; a weak D match, TRBD1 (5 bases). CDR1 is MDHEN, CDR2 SYDVKM, per germline. The CDR3 runs 14 residues. Trimming cost V 6 bases and J 7 bases, with 16 bases left between them. The CDR3 loop is CASRTALQGQPQHF. In DNA, the CDR3 is TGTGCCAGCAGGACGGCCCTTCAGGGACAGCCCCAGCATTTT.

With respect to this clone: The sample holds other DNA sequences that translate to the same CDR3. V is TRBV2 and J is TRBJ2-5; D gene unclear. This CDR3 contains 13 residues. Per germline, CDR1 SNHLY and CDR2 FYNNEI. The germline V and J ends were trimmed by 4 bases and 2 bases, with 8 bases remaining between them. The CDR3 protein is CASSVRQQETQYF. The CDR3 DNA is TGTGCCAGCAGTGTTAGGCAGCAAGAGACCCAGTACTTC.